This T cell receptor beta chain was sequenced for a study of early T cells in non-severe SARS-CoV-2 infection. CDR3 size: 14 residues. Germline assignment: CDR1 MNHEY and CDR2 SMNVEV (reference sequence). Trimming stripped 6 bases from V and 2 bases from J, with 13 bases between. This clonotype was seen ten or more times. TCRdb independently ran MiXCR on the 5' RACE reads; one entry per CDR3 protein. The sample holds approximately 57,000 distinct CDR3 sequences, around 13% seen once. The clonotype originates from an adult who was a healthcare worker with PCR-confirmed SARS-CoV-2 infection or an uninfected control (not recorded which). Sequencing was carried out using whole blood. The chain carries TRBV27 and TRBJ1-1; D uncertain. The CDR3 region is CASSDSPYNTEAFF. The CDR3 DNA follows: TGTGCCAGCAGCGACTCCCCCTATAACACTGAAGCTTTCTTT.